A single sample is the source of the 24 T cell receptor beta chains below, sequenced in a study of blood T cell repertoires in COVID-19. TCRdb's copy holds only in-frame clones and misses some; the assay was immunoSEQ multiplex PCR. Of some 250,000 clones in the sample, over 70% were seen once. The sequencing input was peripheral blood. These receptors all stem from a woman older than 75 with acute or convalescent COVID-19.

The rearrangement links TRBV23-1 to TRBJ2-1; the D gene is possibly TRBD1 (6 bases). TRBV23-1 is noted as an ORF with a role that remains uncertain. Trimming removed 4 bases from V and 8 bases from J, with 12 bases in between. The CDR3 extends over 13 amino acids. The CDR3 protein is CASSPQGNHEQFF. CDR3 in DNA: TGCGCCAGCAGTCCCCAGGGGAACCATGAGCAGTTCTTC.

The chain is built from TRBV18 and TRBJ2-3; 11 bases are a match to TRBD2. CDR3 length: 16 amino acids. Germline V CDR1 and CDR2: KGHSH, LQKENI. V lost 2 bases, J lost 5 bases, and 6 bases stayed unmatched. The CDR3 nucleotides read TGTGCCAGCTCACCAGTCGGGACTAGCGGAGGAGATACGCAGTATTTT. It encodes CASSPVGTSGGDTQYF.

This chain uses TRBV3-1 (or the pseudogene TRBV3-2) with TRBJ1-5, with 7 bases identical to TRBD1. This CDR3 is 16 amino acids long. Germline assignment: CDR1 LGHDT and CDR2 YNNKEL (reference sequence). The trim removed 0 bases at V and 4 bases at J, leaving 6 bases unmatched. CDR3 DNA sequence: TGTGCCAGCAGCCAAGAGGGATACAGGGGTAATCAGCCCCAGCATTTT. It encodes CASSQEGYRGNQPQHF.

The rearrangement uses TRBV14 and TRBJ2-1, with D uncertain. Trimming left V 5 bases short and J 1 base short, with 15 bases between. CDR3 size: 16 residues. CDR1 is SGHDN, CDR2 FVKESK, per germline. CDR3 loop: CASSVRRSESYNEQFF. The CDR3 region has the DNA TGTGCCAGCAGCGTCCGTAGGAGTGAATCCTACAATGAGCAGTTCTTC.

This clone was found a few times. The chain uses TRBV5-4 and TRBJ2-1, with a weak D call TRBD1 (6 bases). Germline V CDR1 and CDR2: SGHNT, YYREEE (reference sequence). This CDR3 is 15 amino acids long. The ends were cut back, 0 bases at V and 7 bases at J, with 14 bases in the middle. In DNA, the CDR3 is TGTGCCAGCAGCTTGGACCAAGGGGGTTTTAATGAGCAGTTCTTC. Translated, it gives CASSLDQGGFNEQFF.

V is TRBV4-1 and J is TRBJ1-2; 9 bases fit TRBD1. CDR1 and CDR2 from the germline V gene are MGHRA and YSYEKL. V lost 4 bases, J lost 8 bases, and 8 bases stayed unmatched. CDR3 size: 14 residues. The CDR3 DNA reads TGCGCCAGCAGCCGGGGGACAGGGCCCGACGGCTACACCTTC. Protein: CASSRGTGPDGYTF.

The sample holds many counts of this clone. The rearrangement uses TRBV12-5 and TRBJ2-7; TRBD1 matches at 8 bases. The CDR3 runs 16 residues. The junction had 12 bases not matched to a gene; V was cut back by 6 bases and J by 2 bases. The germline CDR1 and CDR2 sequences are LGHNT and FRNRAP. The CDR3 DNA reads TGTGCTAGTGGCCTATTGCCCCGGGACAGGACCTACGAGCAGTACTTC. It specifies CASGLLPRDRTYEQYF.

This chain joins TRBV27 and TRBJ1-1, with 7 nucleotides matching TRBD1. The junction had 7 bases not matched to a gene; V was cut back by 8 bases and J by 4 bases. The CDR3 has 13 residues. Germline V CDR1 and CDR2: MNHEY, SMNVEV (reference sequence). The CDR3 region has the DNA TGTGCCAGCCTACCCTCAGGGGGCACTGAAGCTTTCTTT. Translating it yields CASLPSGGTEAFF.

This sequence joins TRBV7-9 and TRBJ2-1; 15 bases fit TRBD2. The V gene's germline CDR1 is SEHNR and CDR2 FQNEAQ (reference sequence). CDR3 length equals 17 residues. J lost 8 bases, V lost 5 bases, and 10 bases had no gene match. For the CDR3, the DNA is TGTGCCAGCAGCCGGACTAGCGGGGGGGCATTAGGTTATGAGCAGTTCTTC. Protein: CASSRTSGGALGYEQFF.

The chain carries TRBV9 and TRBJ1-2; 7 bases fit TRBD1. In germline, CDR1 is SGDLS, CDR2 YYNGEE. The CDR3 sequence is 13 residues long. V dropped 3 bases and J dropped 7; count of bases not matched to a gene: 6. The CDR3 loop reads CASSAGGGRGYTF. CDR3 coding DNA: TGTGCCAGCAGCGCGGGAGGGGGCCGTGGCTACACCTTC.

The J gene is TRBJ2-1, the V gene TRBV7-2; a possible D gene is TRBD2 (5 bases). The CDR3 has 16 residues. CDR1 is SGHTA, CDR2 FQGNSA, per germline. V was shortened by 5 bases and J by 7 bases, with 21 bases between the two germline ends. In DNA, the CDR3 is TGTGCCAGCAGCGGGTTTGGGTCGTCTAGCAGGAATGAGCAGTTCTTC. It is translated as CASSGFGSSSRNEQFF.

CDR3 nucleotides: TGTGCCAGCAGTAAGACAGGGGTTAATGAAAAACTGTTTTTT. It specifies CASSKTGVNEKLFF. The V gene is TRBV28, the J gene TRBJ1-4, with TRBD1 matching over 8 bases. The CDR3 has 14 residues. The V and J ends lost 5 bases and 4 bases, in that order; junction bases with no gene match: 3. CDR1 MDHEN and CDR2 SYDVKM come from the germline V gene.

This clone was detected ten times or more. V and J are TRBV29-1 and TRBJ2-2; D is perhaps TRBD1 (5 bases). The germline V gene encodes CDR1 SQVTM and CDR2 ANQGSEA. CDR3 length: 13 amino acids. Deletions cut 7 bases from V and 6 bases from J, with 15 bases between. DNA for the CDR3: TGCAGCGGGGGCGAGACAGTCGCCGGGGAGCTGTTTTTT. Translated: CSGGETVAGELFF.

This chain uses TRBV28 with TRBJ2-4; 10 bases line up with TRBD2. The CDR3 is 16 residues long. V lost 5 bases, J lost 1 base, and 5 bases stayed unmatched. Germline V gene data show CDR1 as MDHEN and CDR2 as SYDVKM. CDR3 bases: TGTGCCAGCAGTCCAAGCGGGAGGGCCGCCAAAAACATTCAGTACTTC. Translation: CASSPSGRAAKNIQYF. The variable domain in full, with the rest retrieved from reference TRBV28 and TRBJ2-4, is DVKVTQSSRYLVKRTGEKVFLECVQDMDHENMFWYRQDPGLGLRLIYFSYDVKMKEKGDIPEGYSVSREKKERFSLILESASTNQTSMYLCASSPSGRAAKNIQYFGAGTRLSVL.

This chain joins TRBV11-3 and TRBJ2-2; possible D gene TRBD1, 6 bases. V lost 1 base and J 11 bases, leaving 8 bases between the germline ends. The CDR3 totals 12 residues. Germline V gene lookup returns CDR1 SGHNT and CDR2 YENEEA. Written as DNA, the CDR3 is TGTGCCAGCAGCTTAGCTGGGGGCGAGCTGTTTTTT. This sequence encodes CASSLAGGELFF.

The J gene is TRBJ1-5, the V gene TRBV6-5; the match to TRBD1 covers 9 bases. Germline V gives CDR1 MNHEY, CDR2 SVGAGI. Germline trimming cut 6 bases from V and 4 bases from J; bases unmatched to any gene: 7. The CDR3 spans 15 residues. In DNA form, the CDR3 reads TGTGCCAGCAGCGGAAAGACAGGGGGAAATCAGCCCCAGCATTTT. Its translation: CASSGKTGGNQPQHF.

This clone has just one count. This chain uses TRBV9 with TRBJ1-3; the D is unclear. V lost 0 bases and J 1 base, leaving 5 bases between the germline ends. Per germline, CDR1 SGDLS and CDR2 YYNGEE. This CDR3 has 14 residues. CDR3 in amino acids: CASSVAVSGNTIYF. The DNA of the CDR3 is TGTGCCAGCAGCGTAGCAGTTTCTGGAAACACCATATATTTT.

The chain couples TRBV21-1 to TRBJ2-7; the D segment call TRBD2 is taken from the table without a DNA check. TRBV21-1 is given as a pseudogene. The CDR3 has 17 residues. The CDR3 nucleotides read TGTGCCAGCAGTCCGACTAGCGGGGAAATAAACTCCTACGAGCAGTACTTC. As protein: CASSPTSGEINSYEQYF.

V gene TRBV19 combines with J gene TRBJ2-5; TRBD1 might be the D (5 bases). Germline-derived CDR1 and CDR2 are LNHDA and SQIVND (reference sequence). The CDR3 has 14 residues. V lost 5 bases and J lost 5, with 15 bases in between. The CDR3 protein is CASSLSGAWETQYF. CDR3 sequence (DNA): TGTGCCAGTAGTCTCTCTGGGGCGTGGGAGACCCAGTACTTC.

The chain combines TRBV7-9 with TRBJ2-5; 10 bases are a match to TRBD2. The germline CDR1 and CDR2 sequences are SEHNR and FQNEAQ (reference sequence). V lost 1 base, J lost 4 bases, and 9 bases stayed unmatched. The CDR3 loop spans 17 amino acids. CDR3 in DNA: TGTGCCAGCAGCTTAGGGTCTAGCGGGAGTTCAGGAGAGACCCAGTACTTC. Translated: CASSLGSSGSSGETQYF. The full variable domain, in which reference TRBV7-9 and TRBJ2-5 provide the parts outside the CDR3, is DTGVSQNPRHKITKRGQNVTFRCDPISEHNRLYWYRQTLGQGPEFLTYFQNEAQLEKSRLLSDRFSAERPKGSFSTLEIQRTEQGDSAMYLCASSLGSSGSSGETQYFGPGTRLLVL.

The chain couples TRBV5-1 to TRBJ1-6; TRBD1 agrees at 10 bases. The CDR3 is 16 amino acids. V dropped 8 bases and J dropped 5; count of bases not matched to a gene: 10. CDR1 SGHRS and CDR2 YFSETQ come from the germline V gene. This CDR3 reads CASREDRGGNNSPLHF. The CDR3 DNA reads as TGCGCCAGTAGAGAGGACAGGGGGGGAAATAATTCACCCCTCCACTTT.

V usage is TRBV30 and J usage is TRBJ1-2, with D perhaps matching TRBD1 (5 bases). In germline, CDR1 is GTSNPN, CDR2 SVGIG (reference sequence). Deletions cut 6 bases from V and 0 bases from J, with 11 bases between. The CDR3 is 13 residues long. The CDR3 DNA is TGTGCCTGCCAGGGCCAAGCTAACTATGGCTACACCTTC. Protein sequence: CACQGQANYGYTF.

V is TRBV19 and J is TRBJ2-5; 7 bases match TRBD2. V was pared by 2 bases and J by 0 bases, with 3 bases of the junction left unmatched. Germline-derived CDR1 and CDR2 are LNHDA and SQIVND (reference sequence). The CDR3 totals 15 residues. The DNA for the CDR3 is TGTGCCAGTAGTATAACGGGGGGACACCAAGAGACCCAGTACTTC. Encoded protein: CASSITGGHQETQYF.

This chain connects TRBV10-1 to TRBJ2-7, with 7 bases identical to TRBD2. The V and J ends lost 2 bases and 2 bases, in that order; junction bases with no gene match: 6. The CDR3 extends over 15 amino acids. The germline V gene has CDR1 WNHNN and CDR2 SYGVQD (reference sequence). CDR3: CASSEGASGAYEQYF. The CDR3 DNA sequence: TGCGCCAGCAGTGAGGGCGCTAGCGGCGCCTACGAGCAGTACTTC.